The clone carrying this TCR beta chain was observed a handful of times. The antigen is undetermined. This sample stems from a study of cytomegalovirus exposure and HLA in healthy donors. Germline CDR1 reads MNHNY; CDR2 reads SVGAGI (reference sequence). Trimming pared 4 bases from V and 4 bases from J, leaving 7 bases between. The CDR3 covers 12 residues. Findings and limits, study-wide: A later analysis revealed that TCR association rates differed between HLA loci, peaking at DRB1 and bottoming out at HLA-C. Most of the TCR beta V segments (in an earlier analysis) were productive either about 90% or about 30% of the time. In vitro, three CMV-associated chains proved specific for CMV antigens. HLA restriction was apparent for most CMV-associated TCR beta chains in a later analysis.

PCR primers comprised 60 Vbeta and 13 Jbeta primers. Measured with immunoSEQ multiplex PCR; TCRdb has only the in-frame clones, and not every one. Here the sample spans roughly 100,000 clones, roughly 82% being singletons. The chain employs TRBV6-6 and TRBJ1-1; D call uncertain. The receptor comes from a middle-aged man in good health and CMV-seronegative. Input material: PBMCs. As DNA, the CDR3 is TGTGCCAGCAGTTCCAGTACCACTGAAGCTTTCTTT. Its translation is CASSSSTTEAFF.